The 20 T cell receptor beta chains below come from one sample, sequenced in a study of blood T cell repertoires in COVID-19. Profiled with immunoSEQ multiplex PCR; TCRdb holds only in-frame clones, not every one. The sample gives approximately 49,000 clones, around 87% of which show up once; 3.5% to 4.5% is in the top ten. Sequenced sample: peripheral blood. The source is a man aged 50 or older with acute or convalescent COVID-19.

The CDR3 nucleotides read TGTGCCAGTAGTATAGGACAGGGTTTCGCCGGGGAGCTGTTTTTT. It encodes CASSIGQGFAGELFF. The V call is TRBV19, the J call TRBJ2-2; 7 bases fit TRBD1. V lost 1 base and J lost 6; bases outside the gene matches: 5. The CDR3 loop spans 15 amino acids. Germline values: CDR1 LNHDA, CDR2 SQIVND (reference sequence).

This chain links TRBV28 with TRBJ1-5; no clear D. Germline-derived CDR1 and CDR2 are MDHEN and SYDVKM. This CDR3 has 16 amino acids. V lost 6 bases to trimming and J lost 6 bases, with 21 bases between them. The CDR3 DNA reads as TGTGCCAGCAGCTTACCGAGTAAGCTACGGGGTCAGCCCCAGCATTTT. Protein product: CASSLPSKLRGQPQHF.

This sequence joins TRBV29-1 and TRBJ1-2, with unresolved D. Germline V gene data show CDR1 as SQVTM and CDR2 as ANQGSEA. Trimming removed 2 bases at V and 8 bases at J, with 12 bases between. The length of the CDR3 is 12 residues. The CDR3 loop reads CSVEQWTAGYTF. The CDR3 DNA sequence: TGCAGCGTTGAACAATGGACTGCCGGCTACACCTTC.

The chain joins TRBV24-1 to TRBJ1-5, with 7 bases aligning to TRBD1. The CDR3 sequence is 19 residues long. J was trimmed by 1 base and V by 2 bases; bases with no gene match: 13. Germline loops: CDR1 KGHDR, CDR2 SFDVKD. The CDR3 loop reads CATSDSVRDRVGSNQPQHF. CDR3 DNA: TGTGCCACCAGTGATTCCGTTCGGGACAGAGTCGGAAGCAATCAGCCCCAGCATTTT.

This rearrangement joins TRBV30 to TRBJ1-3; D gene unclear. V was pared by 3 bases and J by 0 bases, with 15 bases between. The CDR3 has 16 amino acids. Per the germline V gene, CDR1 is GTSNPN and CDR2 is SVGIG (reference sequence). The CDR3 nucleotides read TGTGCCTGGAGGAATCCGGACGGGAGCTCTGGAAACACCATATATTTT. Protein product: CAWRNPDGSSGNTIYF. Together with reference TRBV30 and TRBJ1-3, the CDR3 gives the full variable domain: SQTIHQWPATLVQPVGSPLSLECTVEGTSNPNLYWYRQAAGRGLQLLFYSVGIGQISSEVPQNLSASRPQDRQFILSSKKLLLSDSGFYLCAWRNPDGSSGNTIYFGEGSWLTVV.

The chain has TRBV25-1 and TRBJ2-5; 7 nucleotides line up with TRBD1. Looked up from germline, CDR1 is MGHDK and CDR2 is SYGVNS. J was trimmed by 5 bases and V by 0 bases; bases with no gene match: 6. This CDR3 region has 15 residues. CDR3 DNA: TGTGCCAGCAGTGAATATGAGGGGGCCTGGGAGACCCAGTACTTC. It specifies CASSEYEGAWETQYF. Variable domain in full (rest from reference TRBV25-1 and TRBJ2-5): EADIYQTPRYLVIGTGKKITLECSQTMGHDKMYWYQQDPGMELHLIHYSYGVNSTEKGDLSSESTVSRIRTEHFPLTLESARPSHTSQYLCASSEYEGAWETQYFGPGTRLLVL.

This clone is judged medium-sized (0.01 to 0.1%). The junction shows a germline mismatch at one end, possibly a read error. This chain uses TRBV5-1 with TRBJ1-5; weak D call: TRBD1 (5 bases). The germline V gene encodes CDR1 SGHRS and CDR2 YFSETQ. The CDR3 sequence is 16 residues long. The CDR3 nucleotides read TGCGCCAGCAGTTTGGAGGGGCTCCCCAACAATCAGCCCCAGCATTTT. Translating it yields CASSLEGLPNNQPQHF.

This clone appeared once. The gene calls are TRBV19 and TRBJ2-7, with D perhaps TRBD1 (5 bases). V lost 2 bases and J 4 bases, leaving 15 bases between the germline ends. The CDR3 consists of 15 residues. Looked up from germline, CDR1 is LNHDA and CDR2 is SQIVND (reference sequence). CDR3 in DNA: TGTGCCAGTAGTATAAAGGGGTCGGGTCTATACGAGCAGTACTTC. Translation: CASSIKGSGLYEQYF.

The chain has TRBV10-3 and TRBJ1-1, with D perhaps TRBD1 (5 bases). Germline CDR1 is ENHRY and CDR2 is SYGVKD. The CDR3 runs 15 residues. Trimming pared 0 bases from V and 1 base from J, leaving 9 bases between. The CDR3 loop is CAISESLGGNTEAFF. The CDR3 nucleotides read TGTGCCATCAGTGAGTCGTTGGGGGGGAACACTGAAGCTTTCTTT.

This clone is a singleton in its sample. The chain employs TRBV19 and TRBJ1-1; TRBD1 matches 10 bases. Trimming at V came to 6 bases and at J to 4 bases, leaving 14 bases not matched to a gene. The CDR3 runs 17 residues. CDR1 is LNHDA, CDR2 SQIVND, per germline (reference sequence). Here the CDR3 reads CASRKGTGAFSRTEAFF. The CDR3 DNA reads TGTGCCAGTAGGAAAGGGACAGGGGCTTTTTCCCGCACTGAAGCTTTCTTT.

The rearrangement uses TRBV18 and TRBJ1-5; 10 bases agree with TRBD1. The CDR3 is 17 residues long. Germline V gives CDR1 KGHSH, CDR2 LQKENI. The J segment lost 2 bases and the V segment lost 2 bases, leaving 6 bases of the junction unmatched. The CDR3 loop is CASSPGQGVFGNQPQHF. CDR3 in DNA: TGTGCCAGCTCACCAGGACAGGGGGTATTTGGCAATCAGCCCCAGCATTTT.

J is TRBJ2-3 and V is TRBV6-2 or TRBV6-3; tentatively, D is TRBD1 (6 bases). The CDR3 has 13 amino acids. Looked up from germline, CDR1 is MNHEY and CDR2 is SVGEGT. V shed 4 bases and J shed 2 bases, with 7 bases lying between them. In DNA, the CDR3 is TGTGCCAGCAGTTGGGGGCACACAGATACGCAGTATTTT. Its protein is CASSWGHTDTQYF.

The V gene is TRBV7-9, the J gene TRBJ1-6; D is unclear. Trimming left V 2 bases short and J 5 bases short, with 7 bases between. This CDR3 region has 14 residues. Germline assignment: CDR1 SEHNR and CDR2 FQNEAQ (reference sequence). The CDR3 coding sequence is TGTGCCAGCAGCTTACAGGTTAATAATTCACCCCTCCACTTT. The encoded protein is CASSLQVNNSPLHF.

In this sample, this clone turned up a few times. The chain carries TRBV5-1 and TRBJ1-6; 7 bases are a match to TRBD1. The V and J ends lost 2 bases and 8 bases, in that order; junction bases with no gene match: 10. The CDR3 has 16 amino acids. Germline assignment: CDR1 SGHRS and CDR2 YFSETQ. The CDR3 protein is CASSFKYRGKDSPLHF. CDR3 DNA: TGCGCCAGCAGCTTTAAGTACAGGGGAAAGGATTCACCCCTCCACTTT.

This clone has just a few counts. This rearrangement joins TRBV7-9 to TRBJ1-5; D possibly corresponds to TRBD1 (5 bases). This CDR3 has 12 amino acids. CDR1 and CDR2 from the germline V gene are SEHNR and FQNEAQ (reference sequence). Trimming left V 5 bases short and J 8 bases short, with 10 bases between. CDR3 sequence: CASSLGGKPQHF. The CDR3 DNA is TGTGCCAGCAGCCTGGGGGGTAAGCCCCAGCATTTT.

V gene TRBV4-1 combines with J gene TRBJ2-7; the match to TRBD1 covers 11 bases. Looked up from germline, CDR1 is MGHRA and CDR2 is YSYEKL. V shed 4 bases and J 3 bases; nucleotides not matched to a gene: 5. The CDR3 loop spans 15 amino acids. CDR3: CASSPSGQGVYEQYF. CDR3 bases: TGCGCCAGCAGCCCATCGGGACAGGGGGTCTACGAGCAGTACTTC.

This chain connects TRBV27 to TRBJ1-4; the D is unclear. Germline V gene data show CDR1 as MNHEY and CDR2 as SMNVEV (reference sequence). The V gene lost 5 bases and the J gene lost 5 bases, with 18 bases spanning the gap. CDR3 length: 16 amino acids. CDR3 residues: CASSLGWPIRNEKLFF. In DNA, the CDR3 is TGTGCCAGCAGTCTCGGGTGGCCTATAAGGAATGAAAAACTGTTTTTT.

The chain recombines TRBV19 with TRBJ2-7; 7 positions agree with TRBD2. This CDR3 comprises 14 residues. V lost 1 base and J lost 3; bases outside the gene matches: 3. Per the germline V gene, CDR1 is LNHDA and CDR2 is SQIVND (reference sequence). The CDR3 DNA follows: TGTGCCAGTAGTATAGGGACTAGTAGCTACGAGCAGTACTTC. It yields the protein CASSIGTSSYEQYF.

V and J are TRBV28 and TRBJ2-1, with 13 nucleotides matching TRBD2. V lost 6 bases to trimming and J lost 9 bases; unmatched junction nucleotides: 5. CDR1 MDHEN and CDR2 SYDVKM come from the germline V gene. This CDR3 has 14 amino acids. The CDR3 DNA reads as TGTGCCAGCAGCTATACTAGCGGGAGGGGTGAGCAGTTCTTC. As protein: CASSYTSGRGEQFF.

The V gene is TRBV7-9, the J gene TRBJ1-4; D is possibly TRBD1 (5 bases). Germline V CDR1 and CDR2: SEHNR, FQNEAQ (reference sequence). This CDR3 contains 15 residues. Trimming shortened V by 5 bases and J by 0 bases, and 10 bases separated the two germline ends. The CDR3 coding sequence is TGTGCCAGCAGCCCAAGGGGCGCAACTAATGAAAAACTGTTTTTT. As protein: CASSPRGATNEKLFF.